This T cell receptor (beta chain) emerged from a study of control samples from healthy donors and cancer patients. This clone was seen just once. Method: immunoSEQ multiplex PCR; TCRdb's copy keeps in-frame clones and lacks some. The sample records around 93,000 clones, 70% to 90% being singletons. V lost 3 bases to trimming and J lost 6 bases; unmatched junction nucleotides: 8. CDR1 is KGHSY and CDR2 is FQNENV in the germline V gene. There are 15 residues in the CDR3. Sequencing used blood. The V gene is TRBV16, the J gene TRBJ2-1; 7 bases match TRBD2. The sequence was collected from a man aged 25-45 years in good health. CDR3 in DNA: TGTGCCAGCAGCCAGGCAGTGGGGGGGAGCAATGAGCAGTTCTTC. This codes for CASSQAVGGSNEQFF. The variable domain in full, completed from reference TRBV16 and TRBJ2-1, reads GEEVAQTPKHLVRGEGQKAKLYCAPIKGHSYVFWYQQVLKNEFKFLISFQNENVFDETGMPKERFSAKCLPNSPCSLEIQATKLEDSAVYFCASSQAVGGSNEQFFGPGTRLTVL.